A single sample is the source of the 14 T cell receptor beta chains below, sequenced in a study of beta chain features in type 1 diabetes. Study findings and constraints: Significant though moderate, a shortening of TCRB CDR3s appeared in all four CD4+ subsets of Type 1 diabetes patients.

Antigen specificity for these receptors is unknown. Expressed TCRB transcripts were sequenced because the isolated RNA had all been reverse transcribed beforehand. The table came from immunoSEQ multiplex PCR; TCRdb's copy has only in-frame clones and leaves some out. The repertoire holds a few hundred thousand clones, with roughly 13% as singletons. Input material: naive CD4+ T cells from blood. Receptor source: a woman aged 18-35 years with type 1 diabetes.

The chain carries TRBV7-3 and TRBJ2-3; 14 bases align to TRBD2. CDR1 and CDR2 (germline): SGHTA, FQGTGA. With V trimmed by 4 bases and J by 4 bases, 4 bases remained unmatched. The CDR3 length is 16 residues. This CDR3 reads CASSSGLAGEADTQYF. CDR3 bases: TGTGCCAGCAGCTCGGGACTAGCGGGAGAGGCAGATACGCAGTATTTT.

The chain has TRBV29-1 and TRBJ2-1; D is unclear. The germline V gene encodes CDR1 SQVTM and CDR2 ANQGSEA. This CDR3 is built from 15 residues. With 6 bases removed from V and 0 bases from J, the gap between germline ends came to 15 bases. In DNA form, the CDR3 reads TGCAGCGTGTCCACCGCTGGGCCCTCCTACAATGAGCAGTTCTTC. Its translation is CSVSTAGPSYNEQFF.

V is TRBV29-1 and J is TRBJ1-1; 8 bases agree with TRBD1. The CDR3 totals 14 residues. Trimming took 5 bases from V and 0 from J; bases not matched to a gene: 5. The germline gives CDR1 SQVTM, CDR2 ANQGSEA. The CDR3 region is CSVPRTGLNTEAFF. In DNA form, the CDR3 reads TGCAGCGTTCCGAGGACAGGGTTGAACACTGAAGCTTTCTTT.

A few counts support this clone. V is TRBV7-2 and J is TRBJ2-1, with a weak D call TRBD1 (6 bases). Trimming shortened V by 0 bases and J by 5 bases, and 11 bases separated the two germline ends. Germline CDR1 SGHTA, CDR2 FQGNSA. This CDR3 is built from 15 residues. CDR3 in amino acids: CASSLARGRNNEQFF. The CDR3 DNA is TGTGCCAGCAGCTTAGCCAGGGGTAGGAACAATGAGCAGTTCTTC.

This clone was seen a handful of times. The chain combines TRBV28 with TRBJ2-7; TRBD1 aligns across 7 bases. V shed 3 bases and J 6 bases; nucleotides not matched to a gene: 5. Germline lookup yields CDR1 MDHEN and CDR2 SYDVKM. This CDR3 comprises 13 residues. The CDR3 loop reads CASSFVPGGEQYF. The CDR3 DNA reads TGTGCCAGCAGTTTCGTGCCAGGGGGCGAGCAGTACTTC.

This clone has just a few counts. The gene calls are TRBV9 and TRBJ2-1, with 7 bases aligning to TRBD1. Germline V gene sequence: CDR1 SGDLS, CDR2 YYNGEE. There are 15 residues in the CDR3. V shed 4 bases and J 9 bases; nucleotides not matched to a gene: 13. The CDR3 sequence: CASSTRDRGGIEQFF. CDR3 sequence (DNA): TGTGCCAGCAGCACCCGGGACAGAGGAGGCATTGAGCAGTTCTTC.

There are a few counts of this clone. The genes are TRBV28 and TRBJ2-3; D perhaps matches TRBD2 (5 bases). Germline loops: CDR1 MDHEN, CDR2 SYDVKM. Trimming cost V 3 bases and J 14 bases, with 15 bases left between them. CDR3 length: 12 residues. This CDR3 reads CASSLATTEPYF. The CDR3 DNA is TGTGCCAGCAGTTTGGCGACTACCGAGCCGTATTTT.

This clone was counted only a few times. V gene TRBV5-1 combines with J gene TRBJ2-1, with 8 bases identical to TRBD1. This CDR3 comprises 15 residues. Trimming cost V 4 bases and J 1 base; bases outside gene matches: 4. CDR1 and CDR2 (germline): SGHRS, YFSETQ. CDR3 loop: CASSPDRVSYNEQFF. CDR3 coding DNA: TGCGCCAGCAGCCCGGACAGGGTGTCCTACAATGAGCAGTTCTTC.

The CDR3: CASSDFVGGGYTF. The CDR3 DNA is TGTGCCAGTAGTGACTTCGTAGGGGGCGGCTACACCTTC. The J gene is TRBJ1-2, the V gene TRBV19; TRBD1 aligns across 7 bases. V lost 5 bases and J lost 8; bases outside the gene matches: 8. From germline, CDR1 is LNHDA and CDR2 SQIVND (reference sequence). The CDR3 runs to 13 residues.

This clone has only a few counts. This chain connects TRBV7-9 to TRBJ2-1, with a possible D match to TRBD2 (6 bases). Germline-derived CDR1 and CDR2 are SEHNR and FQNEAQ (reference sequence). The CDR3 runs 12 residues. V was clipped by 3 bases and J by 9 bases, with 9 bases between them. The CDR3 DNA reads as TGTGCCAGCAGCTTGACTAGTATTGAGCAGTTCTTC. Translating it yields CASSLTSIEQFF.

Note on this clone: The sample carries other DNA sequences with the same CDR3. The chain combines TRBV29-1 with TRBJ2-7; 12 bases fit TRBD2. Trimming took 4 bases from V and 2 from J; bases not matched to a gene: 3. Per germline, CDR1 SQVTM and CDR2 ANQGSEA. The CDR3 covers 14 residues. This chain's CDR3 is CSVARLAGAYEQYF. The CDR3, as DNA: TGCAGCGTTGCCCGACTAGCGGGAGCCTACGAGCAGTACTTC.

The chain employs TRBV4-1 and TRBJ2-1; 7 nucleotides line up with TRBD2. Germline V CDR1 and CDR2: MGHRA, YSYEKL. V dropped 1 base and J dropped 5; count of bases not matched to a gene: 5. The CDR3 runs 15 residues. CDR3: CASSQGTSYNNEQFF. CDR3 sequence (DNA): TGCGCCAGCAGCCAAGGGACTAGTTATAACAATGAGCAGTTCTTC.

This clone showed up just a few times. The rearrangement uses TRBV2 and TRBJ1-2; 9 nucleotides line up with TRBD1. Germline V CDR1 and CDR2: SNHLY, FYNNEI. The V segment lost 5 bases and the J segment 7 bases; nucleotides outside the gene matches: 8. CDR3 length: 14 amino acids. The CDR3 is CASSPQGARRGYTF. The CDR3 nucleotides are TGTGCCAGCAGTCCACAGGGGGCGCGACGTGGCTACACCTTC.

This chain connects TRBV18 to TRBJ2-7; the match to TRBD2 covers 7 bases. V was clipped by 2 bases and J by 7 bases; unmatched bases: 8. CDR3 length: 14 residues. Germline V gene data show CDR1 as KGHSH and CDR2 as LQKENI. The CDR3 sequence is CASSPVGGSEEQYV. DNA of the CDR3: TGTGCCAGCTCACCAGTGGGAGGGTCAGAGGAGCAGTACGTC.